The 3 T cell receptor beta chains below all came from one sample that was sequenced in a study of CD4 T cells in relation to SARS-CoV-2 and coronaviruses. Unexposed donor CD4+ T cells date from about 2011-2019, before the COVID-19 pandemic. CD4+ T cells were isolated from the cells after more than 8 days of culture. No antigen has been assigned to these receptors. Sequencing was performed with immunoSEQ multiplex PCR; in TCRdb, only in-frame clones are kept and a portion is missing. The repertoire has 20,000 or so clones, about 80% of them found once; the top ten carry around 12%. Sequencing was carried out using CD4+ T cells from PBMCs, cultured in vitro. These receptors came from a human donor in good health.

V usage is TRBV3-1 (or the pseudogene TRBV3-2) and J usage is TRBJ2-7; possibly TRBD1 or TRBD2 for D (5 bases each). CDR3 length: 15 amino acids. V lost 2 bases to trimming and J lost 6 bases, with 17 bases between them. Germline V gene data show CDR1 as LGHDT and CDR2 as YNNKEL (reference sequence). CDR3 sequence reads: CASSQTGAGTGEQYF. Here the CDR3 DNA reads TGTGCCAGCAGCCAAACCGGGGCGGGTACGGGCGAGCAGTACTTC.

The V and J genes are TRBV12-3 or TRBV12-4 and TRBJ2-2, with a weak D call TRBD1 (6 bases). V shed 2 bases and J shed 5 bases, with 6 bases lying between them. The CDR3 contains 13 residues. The CDR3, as DNA: TGTGCCAGCAGTTTAACAGGGACCGGGGAGCTGTTTTTT. The encoded protein is CASSLTGTGELFF.

The chain links TRBV29-1 to TRBJ1-1, with D possibly matching TRBD1 (6 bases). In germline, CDR1 is SQVTM, CDR2 ANQGSEA. This CDR3 has 11 residues. V was trimmed by 4 bases and J by 6 bases, leaving 9 bases between them. CDR3 sequence reads: CSVAGDAEAFF. CDR3 nucleotides: TGCAGCGTTGCAGGGGACGCTGAAGCTTTCTTT. Full variable domain (remainder filled in from reference TRBV29-1 and TRBJ1-1): SAVISQKPSRDICQRGTSLTIQCQVDSQVTMMFWYRQQPGQSLTLIATANQGSEATYESGFVIDKFPISRPNLTFSTLTVSNMSPEDSSIYLCSVAGDAEAFFGQGTRLTVV.